Below are 30 T cell receptor beta chains sequenced from a single sample in a study of cytomegalovirus exposure and HLA in healthy donors. 60 Vbeta and 13 Jbeta primers were used in PCR. TCRdb's table, derived via immunoSEQ multiplex PCR, lists solely in-frame clones and lacks some. This table holds 150,000 or so clones, approximately 70% found once. Sequencing used PBMCs. Receptors originate from a woman between 18 and 29 years old in good health and CMV-seronegative.

This chain links TRBV7-2 with TRBJ2-1; D is perhaps TRBD2 (5 bases). The CDR3 covers 15 residues. The germline V gene has CDR1 SGHTA and CDR2 FQGNSA. Trimming stripped 1 base from V and 2 bases from J, with 9 bases between. In DNA form, the CDR3 reads TGTGCCAGCAGCTTAGTCGGGGTTGCCTACAATGAGCAGTTCTTC. Translated: CASSLVGVAYNEQFF.

This chain connects TRBV2 to TRBJ2-2, with a tentative D call TRBD1 (5 bases). V gave up 1 base and J gave up 5 bases, with 14 bases separating them. Germline values: CDR1 SNHLY, CDR2 FYNNEI. The length of the CDR3 is 16 residues. CDR3 nucleotide sequence: TGTGCCAGCAGTGAAGTGGCAGGGCAAAGGACCGGGGAGCTGTTTTTT. Its protein product is CASSEVAGQRTGELFF.

This chain connects TRBV4-1 to TRBJ1-2; D might be TRBD1 (5 bases). V lost 4 bases and J 3 bases, leaving 18 bases between the germline ends. This CDR3 comprises 16 residues. Germline CDR1 and CDR2: MGHRA and YSYEKL. The DNA for the CDR3 is TGCGCCAGCAGCCGTTCGGGACTTATAGGAGACTATGGCTACACCTTC. Encoded protein: CASSRSGLIGDYGYTF.

To note about this clone: The junction does not match germline at one end; this may be a read error. The chain joins TRBV5-6 to TRBJ1-5; a weak D match, TRBD1 (5 bases). Germline assignment: CDR1 SGHDT and CDR2 YYEEEE. The CDR3 loop spans 10 amino acids. CDR3 coding DNA: TGTGCCAGCAGCTTGCCCCAGGGCCGCTTT. Translated, it gives CASSLPQGRF.

V is TRBV19 and J is TRBJ1-2; 10 nucleotides match TRBD1. Germline-derived CDR1 and CDR2 are LNHDA and SQIVND (reference sequence). The V segment lost 5 bases and the J segment 7 bases; nucleotides outside the gene matches: 7. The CDR3 has 14 residues. Here the CDR3 reads CASSPRTGGFGYTF. Written as DNA, the CDR3 is TGTGCCAGTAGTCCGCGGACAGGGGGATTTGGCTACACCTTC.

This clone was seen more than once but under ten times. This rearrangement joins TRBV27 to TRBJ1-1; D is uncertain. Trimming cost V 4 bases and J 4 bases, with 10 bases left between them. The CDR3 length is 13 residues. Germline CDR1 MNHEY, CDR2 SMNVEV (reference sequence). CDR3 in DNA: TGTGCCAGCAGTTGGCGAGGGAGCACTGAAGCTTTCTTT. This gives the protein CASSWRGSTEAFF.

This sequence joins TRBV5-6 and TRBJ2-2, with D perhaps matching TRBD2 (6 bases). The germline V and J ends were trimmed by 7 bases and 4 bases, with 17 bases remaining between them. Per the germline V gene, CDR1 is SGHDT and CDR2 is YYEEEE. The CDR3 has 15 residues. The CDR3 loop is CASASRGRGTGELFF. Here the CDR3 DNA reads TGTGCCAGCGCCTCCCGGGGGAGAGGCACCGGGGAGCTGTTTTTT.

The chain employs TRBV27 and TRBJ2-3; TRBD2 aligns across 8 bases. The CDR3 sequence is 13 residues long. With V trimmed by 6 bases and J by 6 bases, 5 bases remained unmatched. Germline loops: CDR1 MNHEY, CDR2 SMNVEV (reference sequence). In DNA, the CDR3 is TGTGCCAGCAGCCTAAGCGGGGGTGATACGCAGTATTTT. Translating gives CASSLSGGDTQYF.

The V call is TRBV5-1, the J call TRBJ2-5; the match to TRBD2 covers 8 bases. The CDR3 sequence is 14 residues long. With 5 bases clipped from V and 0 bases from J, the junction kept 3 bases outside the gene matches. CDR1 SGHRS and CDR2 YFSETQ come from the germline V gene. Here the CDR3 DNA reads TGCGCCAGCAGATCTAGCGGGTACCAAGAGACCCAGTACTTC. As protein: CASRSSGYQETQYF. The full variable domain, in which reference TRBV5-1 and TRBJ2-5 provide the parts outside the CDR3, is KAGVTQTPRYLIKTRGQQVTLSCSPISGHRSVSWYQQTPGQGLQFLFEYFSETQRNKGNFPGRFSGRQFSNSRSEMNVSTLELGDSALYLCASRSSGYQETQYFGPGTRLLVL.

The rearrangement links TRBV29-1 to TRBJ1-3; D ambiguous. This CDR3 spans 16 amino acids. Between the trimmed V and J ends, which lost 0 bases and 0 bases, there was a span of 12 bases. From germline, CDR1 is SQVTM and CDR2 ANQGSEA. The CDR3 here is CSVEDREKSSGNTIYF. CDR3 nucleotides: TGCAGCGTTGAAGATCGGGAAAAATCCTCTGGAAACACCATATATTTT.

The V call is TRBV6-1, the J call TRBJ1-1, with D tentatively TRBD1 (5 bases). This CDR3 is built from 15 residues. V lost 3 bases and J lost 4, with 15 bases in between. Germline loops: CDR1 MNHNS, CDR2 SASEGT. DNA for the CDR3: TGTGCCAGCAGTGATTGGAAGGGACTGGGCACTGAAGCTTTCTTT. It translates to CASSDWKGLGTEAFF.

At least ten counts were recorded for this clone. V and J are TRBV19 and TRBJ2-7, with 7 bases fitting TRBD1. The V gene end was trimmed by 11 bases and the J gene end by 6 bases; junction bases not matched to a gene: 10. Per germline, CDR1 LNHDA and CDR2 SQIVND (reference sequence). The CDR3 has 12 amino acids. The CDR3 nucleotides are TGTGCCCCCGAGGACAGGTCCGGCGAGCAGTACTTC. Amino acids: CAPEDRSGEQYF.

The rearrangement links TRBV11-3 to TRBJ1-6; no definite D call. From germline, CDR1 is SGHNT and CDR2 YENEEA. The CDR3 is 17 amino acids. Trimming took 3 bases from V and 0 from J, leaving 12 bases between them. CDR3 sequence: CASSLLPNNSYNSPLHF. Written as DNA, the CDR3 is TGTGCCAGCAGCTTGTTACCGAACAACTCCTATAATTCACCCCTCCACTTT.

The chain joins TRBV5-6 to TRBJ2-7; TRBD1 aligns across 7 bases. Germline V CDR1 and CDR2: SGHDT, YYEEEE. CDR3 length equals 16 residues. The V gene end was trimmed by 1 base and the J gene end by 3 bases; junction bases not matched to a gene: 10. The DNA of the CDR3 is TGTGCCAGCAGCTTGTTGAGTGGAGACAGGGTCTACGAGCAGTACTTC. This sequence encodes CASSLLSGDRVYEQYF.

V gene TRBV4-3 combines with J gene TRBJ1-2, with D perhaps matching TRBD1 (6 bases). Trimming stripped 1 base from V and 4 bases from J, with 10 bases between. In germline, CDR1 is LGHNA, CDR2 YSLEER. The length of the CDR3 is 14 residues. CDR3: CASSQGQGSYGYTF. The CDR3 nucleotides are TGCGCCAGCAGCCAAGGGCAGGGGAGCTATGGCTACACCTTC.

The rearrangement uses TRBV14 and TRBJ2-1; 7 bases match TRBD2. CDR1 SGHDN and CDR2 FVKESK come from the germline V gene. Trimming took 0 bases from V and 2 from J; bases not matched to a gene: 4. There are 16 residues in the CDR3. The CDR3 protein is CASSQDRRGTYNEQFF. The CDR3 DNA reads TGTGCCAGCAGCCAAGATAGGCGGGGGACCTACAATGAGCAGTTCTTC.

CDR3 residues: CASSLSGTLANYGYTF. The CDR3 DNA reads TGTGCCAGCAGCTTGTCCGGGACACTAGCTAACTATGGCTACACCTTC. The rearrangement links TRBV7-9 to TRBJ1-2; the D gene is possibly TRBD1 (6 bases). Looked up from germline, CDR1 is SEHNR and CDR2 is FQNEAQ (reference sequence). The CDR3 extends over 16 amino acids. V lost 3 bases to trimming and J lost 0 bases, with 14 bases between them.

This clone was seen only a few times. J is TRBJ2-2 and V is TRBV2, with D possibly TRBD2 on 6 matching bases. The CDR3 length is 16 residues. Trimming pared 7 bases from V and 4 bases from J, leaving 19 bases between. Germline V lookup: CDR1 SNHLY, CDR2 FYNNEI. The CDR3 DNA reads TGTGCCAGCATGGGGGGTGGGCTAACCGGCACCGGGGAGCTGTTTTTT. This gives the protein CASMGGGLTGTGELFF.

This clone was seen just once. One end of the junction is discordant with germline, which a read error may explain. The chain has TRBV7-9 and TRBJ2-4; 11 bases agree with TRBD2. Germline V lookup: CDR1 SEHNR, CDR2 FQNEAQ (reference sequence). The CDR3 runs 18 residues. In nucleotides, the CDR3 is TGTTCCAGCAGCCCACTACCGACTAGCGGGGCGCCCAAAAACATTCAGTACTTC. This sequence encodes CSSSPLPTSGAPKNIQYF. The variable domain in full, with the rest retrieved from reference TRBV7-9 and TRBJ2-4, is DTGVSQNPRHKITKRGQNVTFRCDPISEHNRLYWYRQTLGQGPEFLTYFQNEAQLEKSRLLSDRFSAERPKGSFSTLEIQRTEQGDSAMYLCSSSPLPTSGAPKNIQYFGAGTRLSVL.

Comments on this clone: Other DNA sequences in the sample encode the same CDR3. This chain connects TRBV30 to TRBJ1-3; D is possibly TRBD1 (5 bases). CDR1 and CDR2 (germline): GTSNPN, SVGIG (reference sequence). This CDR3 is 13 amino acids long. Trimming pared 3 bases from V and 2 bases from J, leaving 8 bases between. This CDR3 reads CAWSRGTGNTIYF. CDR3 coding DNA: TGTGCCTGGAGCCGGGGGACTGGAAACACCATATATTTT.

V is TRBV6-5 and J is TRBJ1-5, with D possibly matching TRBD1 (6 bases). V was clipped by 4 bases and J by 5 bases, with 9 bases between them. The CDR3 is 13 amino acids. The germline V gene has CDR1 MNHEY and CDR2 SVGAGI. As DNA, the CDR3 is TGTGCCAGCAGTTCATCAGGGGATCAGCCCCAGCATTTT. It translates to CASSSSGDQPQHF.

This clone was found once. The chain recombines TRBV7-2 with TRBJ1-2; 7 bases are a match to TRBD1. The CDR3 runs 14 residues. V shed 5 bases, J shed 4 bases, and the junction held 7 bases outside the gene matches. Germline values: CDR1 SGHTA, CDR2 FQGNSA. CDR3 bases: TGTGCCAGCAGCGCGGGACAGACCTCCTATGGCTACACCTTC. Protein: CASSAGQTSYGYTF.

The J gene is TRBJ2-1, the V gene TRBV14, with D unresolved. Germline lookup yields CDR1 SGHDN and CDR2 FVKESK. V was shortened by 1 base and J by 7 bases, with 11 bases between the two germline ends. The length of the CDR3 is 14 residues. The CDR3 loop is CASSQVLARNEQFF. DNA of the CDR3: TGTGCCAGCAGCCAAGTGTTGGCCCGTAATGAGCAGTTCTTC.

The genes are TRBV25-1 and TRBJ1-2; no clear D gene. Trimming stripped 2 bases from V and 4 bases from J, with 11 bases between. The CDR3 spans 14 residues. Germline values: CDR1 MGHDK, CDR2 SYGVNS. CDR3 region: CASSELATLYGYTF. CDR3 bases: TGTGCCAGCAGTGAACTGGCCACCCTCTATGGCTACACCTTC.

The chain joins TRBV11-2 to TRBJ1-1; TRBD1 matches at 7 bases. Germline V gene sequence: CDR1 SGHAT, CDR2 FQNNGV. With V trimmed by 7 bases and J by 5 bases, 7 bases remained unmatched. The CDR3 is 13 amino acids. DNA of the CDR3: TGTGCCAGCAACCCTTACAGGGGTACTGAAGCTTTCTTT. Protein sequence: CASNPYRGTEAFF. The full variable domain, its missing parts supplied by reference TRBV11-2 and TRBJ1-1, is EAGVAQSPRYKIIEKRQSVAFWCNPISGHATLYWYQQILGQGPKLLIQFQNNGVVDDSQLPKDRFSAERLKGVDSTLKIQPAKLEDSAVYLCASNPYRGTEAFFGQGTRLTVV.

The V call is TRBV4-1, the J call TRBJ1-2; 8 bases are shared with TRBD1. Trimming took 4 bases from V and 6 from J; bases not matched to a gene: 7. CDR1 is MGHRA, CDR2 YSYEKL, per germline. CDR3 length equals 14 residues. CDR3 bases: TGCGCCAGCAGCCTTCCGGACAGGGAAGATGGCTACACCTTC. Protein product: CASSLPDREDGYTF.

V and J are TRBV11-3 and TRBJ2-3; tentatively, D is TRBD2 (6 bases). Germline V CDR1 and CDR2: SGHNT, YENEEA. The V end was cut by 1 base, the J end by 5 bases, with 13 bases between. The CDR3 runs to 15 residues. CDR3 DNA sequence: TGTGCCAGCAGCTTAGGGCGGGGAACCGGAGATACGCAGTATTTT. Encoded protein: CASSLGRGTGDTQYF.

The rearrangement links TRBV5-1 to TRBJ2-1, with TRBD2 identical over 11 bases. Germline V CDR1 and CDR2: SGHRS, YFSETQ. After removal of 3 bases from V and 2 bases from J, the junction contained 7 bases not matched to a gene. CDR3 length: 17 amino acids. This CDR3 is CASSSKTSGETYNEQFF. Here the CDR3 DNA reads TGCGCCAGCAGCTCAAAGACTAGCGGGGAAACCTACAATGAGCAGTTCTTC.

The chain has TRBV27 and TRBJ2-1, with TRBD1 identical over 9 bases. Germline CDR1 and CDR2: MNHEY and SMNVEV (reference sequence). The CDR3 is 14 amino acids. Trimming cost V 7 bases and J 7 bases; bases outside gene matches: 8. The CDR3 loop reads CASTPDRGGNEQFF. CDR3 nucleotides: TGTGCCAGCACCCCGGACAGGGGAGGGAATGAGCAGTTCTTC.

The chain is built from TRBV29-1 and TRBJ2-2; 7 bases are a match to TRBD1. The germline V gene has CDR1 SQVTM and CDR2 ANQGSEA. The CDR3 contains 15 residues. V was clipped by 4 bases and J by 1 base; unmatched bases: 6. CDR3 in DNA: TGCAGCGTTGGACTCCGGGACAGGAACACCGGGGAGCTGTTTTTT. Translating gives CSVGLRDRNTGELFF.